The rows below give T cell receptor beta chains drawn from one sample of a study of cytomegalovirus exposure and HLA in healthy donors. Sequenced by immunoSEQ multiplex PCR; TCRdb stores in-frame clones only, minus some. The data contain fewer than 250,000 clones, approximately 80% of them singletons. Specimen: PBMCs. These receptor sequences come from a boy aged 2 to 10 in good health and CMV-seronegative. CDR3s include the opening cysteine and the closing phenylalanine or tryptophan. A D gene is named only where the DNA matches it firmly. Some rows have no size entry. The others give once, few or many, or a class for an expanded clone.

. | . | TRBJ1-1 | TRBV29-1 | CSVEVQGSLSEAFF | TGCAGCGTTGAAGTGCAGGGAAGTCTTTCTGAAGCTTTCTTT
. | . | TRBJ1-2 | TRBV5-4 | CASSLEGRATSNYGYTF | TGTGCCAGCAGCTTGGAGGGCAGGGCTACTTCTAACTATGGCTACACCTTC
TRBD2 | . | TRBJ2-7 | TRBV6-6 | CASSYTGGDLEQYF | TGTGCCAGCAGTTACACGGGGGGGGATCTCGAGCAGTACTTC
TRBD1 | . | TRBJ2-3 | TRBV5-1 | CASSFPRGSTDTQYF | TGCGCCAGCAGCTTCCCCAGGGGGTCCACAGATACGCAGTATTTT
. | few | TRBJ1-2 | TRBV6-5 | CASSFGLGPSYGYTF | TGTGCCAGCAGTTTTGGTTTGGGGCCCAGTTATGGCTACACCTTC
TRBD1 | . | TRBJ2-3 | TRBV5-1 | CASSHIGQGSTDAQYF | TGCGCCAGCAGCCACATTGGACAGGGCAGCACAGATGCGCAGTATTTT
. | . | TRBJ1-5 | TRBV6-1 | CASSELSNQPQHF | TGTGCCAGCAGTGAACTGAGCAATCAGCCCCAGCATTTT
. | . | TRBJ2-3 | TRBV6-4 | CASSDGTSTDTQYF | TGTGCCAGCAGTGACGGGACTAGCACAGATACGCAGTATTTT
. | . | TRBJ2-3 | TRBV30 | CAWSSGGMWYF | TGTGCCTGGAGCAGCGGTGGGATGTGGTATTTT
TRBD1 | few | TRBJ2-2 | TRBV6-5 | CASSGQGIAGELFF | TGTGCCAGCAGTGGACAGGGTATCGCCGGGGAGCTGTTTTTT
. | . | TRBJ1-1 | TRBV7-3 | CASSSHPGNTEAFF | TGTGCCAGCAGCTCCCACCCGGGGAACACTGAAGCTTTCTTT
. | . | TRBJ2-1 | TRBV7-8 | CASSLGGGLYNEQFF | TGTGCCAGCAGCCTAGGGGGAGGGCTCTACAATGAGCAGTTCTTC
TRBD2 | . | TRBJ2-2 | TRBV11-1 | CASSPEGASGRGELFF | TGTGCCAGCAGCCCCGAGGGGGCTAGCGGGAGAGGGGAGCTGTTTTTT
TRBD1 | . | TRBJ2-5 | TRBV6-1 | CASSEVAGGVETQYF | TGTGCCAGCAGTGAAGTGGCAGGGGGAGTGGAGACCCAGTACTTC
TRBD1 | . | TRBJ1-2 | TRBV19 | CASSRDRAGGYTF | TGTGCCAGTAGTAGGGACAGGGCAGGAGGCTACACCTTC
TRBD1 | . | TRBJ1-2 | TRBV13 | CASSTPGQGLDYGYTF | TGTGCCAGCAGCACCCCGGGACAGGGGCTAGACTATGGCTACACCTTC
TRBD1 | . | TRBJ2-7 | TRBV2 | CASSLNRGSHEQYF | TGTGCCAGCAGCCTTAACAGGGGGAGCCACGAGCAGTACTTC
TRBD1 | . | TRBJ1-1 | TRBV2 | CASSWTGSSSVDTGAFF | TGTGCCAGCAGTTGGACAGGGTCTAGTTCTGTGGACACTGGAGCTTTCTTT
. | . | TRBJ2-7 | TRBV11-2 | CASSLDGPGVYEQYF | TGTGCCAGCAGCTTAGATGGTCCAGGGGTCTACGAGCAGTACTTC
. | . | TRBJ2-3 | TRBV9 | CASSAYRVTDTQYF | TGTGCCAGCAGCGCCTACAGGGTCACAGATACGCAGTATTTT
TRBD1 | . | TRBJ1-5 | TRBV2 | CASSADRGQGQPQHF | TGTGCCAGCAGCGCCGACAGGGGGCAGGGTCAGCCCCAGCATTTT
. | . | TRBJ1-6 | TRBV15 | CATTRDTSYNSPLHF | TGTGCCACCACCCGGGACACCTCCTATAATTCACCCCTCCACTTT
. | . | TRBJ1-2 | TRBV27 | CASSLSGAVYGYTF | TGTGCCAGCAGTTTATCGGGGGCGGTCTATGGCTACACCTTC
TRBD2 | . | TRBJ2-1 | TRBV28 | CASRTAGGPNNEQFF | TGTGCCAGCAGAACAGCGGGGGGGCCTAACAATGAGCAGTTCTTC
. | . | TRBJ1-2 | TRBV5-1 | CASSQPGNYGYTF | TGCGCCAGCAGCCAACCAGGCAACTATGGCTACACCTTC
. | once | TRBJ2-2 | TRBV19 | CASYTGVSTGELFF | TGTGCCTCGTACACGGGGGTGAGCACCGGGGAGCTGTTTTTT
. | . | TRBJ1-4 | TRBV29-1 | CSVGGEKLFF | TGCAGCGTAGGGGGTGAAAAACTGTTTTTT
TRBD2 | . | TRBJ2-3 | TRBV5-6 | CASTGLAGRTDTQYF | TGTGCCAGCACAGGACTAGCGGGGCGCACAGATACGCAGTATTTT
. | . | TRBJ2-3 | TRBV5-6 | CASSELETDTQYF | TGTGCCAGCAGCGAACTCGAAACAGATACGCAGTATTTT
TRBD2 | . | TRBJ2-7 | TRBV7-2 | CASSSRGGLAGDEQYF | TGTGCCAGCAGCTCCCGGGGGGGACTAGCGGGGGATGAGCAGTACTTC
TRBD1 | once | TRBJ2-7 | TRBV19 | CATKISGQLSYEQYF | TGTGCCACCAAGATCTCGGGACAGCTATCCTACGAGCAGTACTTC
TRBD1 | . | TRBJ1-3 | TRBV29-1 | CSVAPTGTGGGNTIYF | TGCAGCGTTGCCCCAACCGGGACAGGGGGTGGAAACACCATATATTTT
TRBD1 | few | TRBJ1-1 | TRBV11-3 | CASSRTGVLTEAFF | TGTGCCAGCAGCCGGACAGGGGTTCTCACTGAAGCTTTCTTT
. | . | TRBJ2-7 | TRBV5-8 | CASSSDTYEQYF | TGTGCCAGCAGTTCAGACACCTACGAGCAGTACTTC
. | . | TRBJ1-1 | TRBV6-6 | CASGPPADEAFF | TGTGCCAGCGGTCCCCCGGCGGATGAAGCTTTCTTT
. | . | TRBJ2-1 | TRBV19 | CASTWGDHGDEQFF | TGTGCCAGTACTTGGGGGGATCACGGCGATGAGCAGTTCTTC
. | . | TRBJ2-1 | TRBV6-1 | CASSSGREQFF | TGTGCCAGCAGTAGCGGTCGGGAGCAGTTCTTC
TRBD1 | . | TRBJ1-1 | TRBV11-1 | CASSPRTGNTEAFF | TGTGCCAGCAGCCCTCGGACAGGGAACACTGAAGCTTTCTTT
TRBD1 | . | TRBJ1-4 | TRBV19 | CASNSPGGNEKLFF | TGTGCCAGTAACTCCCCAGGGGGGAATGAAAAACTGTTTTTT
. | . | TRBJ2-7 | TRBV7-8 | CASSFLTVAYEQYF | TGTGCCAGCAGCTTTTTGACAGTAGCCTACGAGCAGTACTTC
TRBD1 | . | TRBJ1-1 | TRBV2 | CARQGARTEAFF | TGTGCCAGACAGGGGGCGAGAACTGAAGCTTTCTTT
TRBD2 | few | TRBJ2-2 | TRBV5-1 | CASSRTSGLSGELFF | TGCGCCAGCAGCCGAACTAGCGGGCTGTCCGGGGAGCTGTTTTTT
. | few | TRBJ2-2 | TRBV5-6 | CASSIPGGPGELFF | TGTGCCAGCAGCATTCCGGGGGGCCCCGGGGAGCTGTTTTTT
TRBD1 | few | TRBJ2-1 | TRBV6-5 | CASRNRGSEFF | TGTGCCAGCAGAAACAGGGGAAGTGAGTTCTTC
TRBD1 | few | TRBJ2-7 | TRBV5-1 | CASSGTGQYEQYF | TGCGCCAGCAGTGGGACAGGGCAGTACGAGCAGTACTTC
TRBD1 | . | TRBJ1-1 | TRBV5-1 | CASSPRQGGKTEAFF | TGCGCCAGCAGCCCTAGACAGGGGGGCAAAACTGAAGCTTTCTTT
. | . | TRBJ2-3 | TRBV4-2 | CASSQDRTGAVDGTDTQYF | TGTGCCAGCAGCCAAGATCGAACCGGAGCGGTCGATGGCACAGATACGCAGTATTTT
. | . | TRBJ1-5 | TRBV2 | CAAADSRNQPQHF | TGTGCCGCCGCGGACAGTCGGAATCAGCCCCAGCATTTT
. | . | TRBJ1-2 | TRBV6-1 | CASSEYGEMDGYTF | TGTGCCAGCAGTGAATACGGGGAAATGGATGGCTACACCTTC
. | . | TRBJ2-2 | TRBV6-1 | CATRDRFDTGELFF | TGTGCCACCAGAGACAGGTTTGACACCGGGGAGCTGTTTTTT
. | few | TRBJ2-7 | TRBV18 | CASSPASVSYEQYF | TGTGCCAGCTCACCGGCCAGCGTCTCCTACGAGCAGTACTTC
. | . | TRBJ1-2 | TRBV19 | CASKASGHGYTF | TGTGCCAGTAAAGCGTCAGGGCATGGCTACACCTTC